Following are 17 T cell receptor beta chains from one sample sequenced in a study of T cells in Graves' hyperthyroidism and ophthalmopathy. Researchers took RNA transcripts and amplified the TCR beta CDR3 regions from them. Initially, a first-round RT-PCR of the TCR CDR3 employed the HTBI primer set. TCRdb re-called the multiplex PCR reads with MiXCR, one entry per CDR3 protein. There are fewer than 350,000 distinct CDR3 sequences in the sample; 15% to 20% occur only once, and roughly 16% lies in the top ten. The sample consisted of blood. Every receptor here comes from a woman aged 35 to 49 with Graves' ophthalmopathy.

The table lists this clonotype with many counts. This chain uses TRBV12-3 or TRBV12-4 with TRBJ1-3; 9 bases fit TRBD1. CDR3 length equals 14 residues. V was clipped by 5 bases and J by 2 bases; unmatched bases: 1. For the CDR3, the DNA is TGTGCCAGCAGTACAGGGGGCCCTGGAAACACCATATATTTT. This gives the protein CASSTGGPGNTIYF.

This clonotype showed up many times. V and J are TRBV27 and TRBJ2-7, with unresolved D. The V and J ends lost 2 bases and 7 bases respectively, with 12 bases between them. Germline CDR1 and CDR2: MNHEY and SMNVEV (reference sequence). This CDR3 region has 13 residues. The CDR3 spells CASSLNPLTEQYF. The DNA of the CDR3 is TGTGCCAGCAGTTTAAACCCCTTGACGGAGCAGTACTTC.

V and J are TRBV7-2 and TRBJ1-1, with D perhaps matching TRBD1 (5 bases). V was trimmed by 6 bases and J by 4 bases, leaving 12 bases between them. Germline-derived CDR1 and CDR2 are SGHTA and FQGNSA. This CDR3 region has 13 residues. CDR3 sequence: CASRRSGSTEAFF. The DNA of the CDR3 is TGTGCCAGCAGGCGTTCAGGGAGCACTGAAGCTTTCTTT.

This clonotype was picked up many times. The V call is TRBV5-1, the J call TRBJ2-5; no clear D gene. This CDR3 has 13 amino acids. V was clipped by 1 base and J by 1 base, with 5 bases between them. Per germline, CDR1 SGHRS and CDR2 YFSETQ. The CDR3 nucleotides read TGCGCCAGCAGCTTGCCTTCCCAAGAGACCCAGTACTTC. This codes for CASSLPSQETQYF.

To note about this clonotype: A junction end diverges from the germline sequence, so it may reflect a read error. The V call is TRBV6-5, the J call TRBJ1-1; D remains unclear. CDR3 size: 15 residues. Germline-derived CDR1 and CDR2 are MNHEY and SVGAGI. In nucleotides, the CDR3 is TGTGCCAGCAGTTTACGGGAAGGCAGTTCCACTGAAGCTTCCTTT. Protein product: CASSLREGSSTEASF.

This clonotype was seen repeatedly, ten times or more. The V call is TRBV20-1, the J call TRBJ2-2; D remains ambiguous. The CDR3 spans 14 residues. V shed 1 base and J shed 4 bases, with 10 bases lying between them. The V gene's germline CDR1 is DFQATT and CDR2 SNEGSKA (reference sequence). The chain's CDR3 is CSARGAVATGELFF. The CDR3 DNA follows: TGCAGTGCTAGAGGTGCCGTTGCCACCGGGGAGCTGTTTTTT.

This clonotype has a count of ten or more. The CDR3 DNA is TGCAGTGCCGAACCTGACAGGGCGGACATTCAGTACTTC. Encoded protein: CSAEPDRADIQYF. V is TRBV20-1 and J is TRBJ2-4; 7 bases align to TRBD1. V lost 6 bases to trimming and J lost 8 bases; unmatched junction nucleotides: 10. Germline V gene data show CDR1 as DFQATT and CDR2 as SNEGSKA (reference sequence). The length of the CDR3 is 13 residues.

This clonotype appeared many times. The chain joins TRBV7-2 to TRBJ1-5; the D is unclear. The V end lost 0 bases, the J end lost 4 bases, and 16 bases lay between the germline ends. Germline V gene lookup returns CDR1 SGHTA and CDR2 FQGNSA. The CDR3 is made up of 17 amino acids. DNA for the CDR3: TGTGCCAGCAGCTTAGCCTCCACGGGCCGGAGAAATCAGCCCCAGCATTTT. Protein: CASSLASTGRRNQPQHF.

The table lists this clonotype with many counts. The rearrangement links TRBV6-2 or TRBV6-3 to TRBJ2-2; D unclear. The germline CDR1 and CDR2 sequences are MNHEY and SVGEGT. V was pared by 0 bases and J by 5 bases, with 10 bases between. This CDR3 region has 15 residues. This CDR3 is CASSYSGFRTGELFF. The CDR3 DNA reads as TGTGCCAGCAGTTACTCGGGTTTTCGGACCGGGGAGCTGTTTTTT.

This clonotype occurred a few times. This chain joins TRBV19 and TRBJ2-7, with 9 bases matching TRBD1. Germline CDR1 and CDR2: LNHDA and SQIVND (reference sequence). J lost 5 bases, V lost 6 bases, and 11 bases had no gene match. This CDR3 spans 15 amino acids. The CDR3 DNA reads TGTGCCAGTAGACAATCCGGGACAGGGATCCACGAGCAGTACTTC. Its protein product is CASRQSGTGIHEQYF.

This clonotype showed up many times. The J gene is TRBJ1-1, the V gene TRBV29-1; TRBD1 might be the D (5 bases). Per the germline V gene, CDR1 is SQVTM and CDR2 is ANQGSEA. The CDR3 covers 14 residues. The V and J ends lost 4 bases and 0 bases respectively, with 12 bases between them. The CDR3 region is CSVVQDALNTEAFF. In DNA form, the CDR3 reads TGCAGCGTTGTACAGGACGCCCTGAACACTGAAGCTTTCTTT. Filled out from reference TRBV29-1 and TRBJ1-1, the complete variable domain reads SAVISQKPSRDICQRGTSLTIQCQVDSQVTMMFWYRQQPGQSLTLIATANQGSEATYESGFVIDKFPISRPNLTFSTLTVSNMSPEDSSIYLCSVVQDALNTEAFFGQGTRLTVV.

A word on this clonotype: This CDR3 is missing its conserved last phenylalanine or tryptophan, likely due to a read error. The rearrangement uses TRBV28 and TRBJ1-1; D unresolved. CDR1 and CDR2 from the germline V gene are MDHEN and SYDVKM. V was cut by 3 bases and J by 7 bases, with 9 bases left in between. The CDR3 runs to 12 residues. The CDR3 nucleotides are TGTGCCAGCAGTTTGGAGCAGTTTGAAGCTTTCTCT. Translated: CASSLEQFEAFS.

This clonotype has at least ten counts. V gene TRBV19 combines with J gene TRBJ2-5, with D possibly being TRBD1 (5 bases). This CDR3 spans 14 amino acids. V was trimmed by 3 bases and J by 5 bases, leaving 13 bases between them. Germline lookup yields CDR1 LNHDA and CDR2 SQIVND (reference sequence). The CDR3, as DNA: TGTGCCAGTAGTATGGGAAAGGGGCGGGAGACCCAGTACTTC. Translated: CASSMGKGRETQYF.

This clonotype was counted many times. The chain couples TRBV27 to TRBJ1-1; D remains ambiguous. The CDR3 contains 15 residues. The germline V gene encodes CDR1 MNHEY and CDR2 SMNVEV (reference sequence). Trimming shortened V by 5 bases and J by 5 bases, and 18 bases separated the two germline ends. The CDR3 loop reads CASSKTAERVTEAFF. CDR3 DNA: TGTGCCAGCAGTAAAACCGCTGAAAGAGTTACTGAAGCTTTCTTT.

The sample holds a few counts of this clonotype. This rearrangement joins TRBV20-1 to TRBJ2-3, with 8 bases lining up with TRBD1. Germline V gene sequence: CDR1 DFQATT, CDR2 SNEGSKA (reference sequence). The ends lost 5 bases at V and 4 bases at J; junction bases unmatched: 11. The CDR3 runs to 15 residues. DNA for the CDR3: TGCAGTGCTGCCCAGGGGGCTGCGTTATCAGATACGCAGTATTTT. This encodes CSAAQGAALSDTQYF.

The rearrangement uses TRBV20-1 and TRBJ1-2; D might be TRBD1 (5 bases). Trimming shortened V by 3 bases and J by 6 bases, and 14 bases separated the two germline ends. CDR3 length: 13 residues. Germline V lookup: CDR1 DFQATT, CDR2 SNEGSKA (reference sequence). The CDR3 nucleotides read TGCAGTGCTAGGGCAGGGTCTGTCGATGGCTACACCTTC. Protein sequence: CSARAGSVDGYTF.

This clonotype was found many times. CDR3: CASSQLAGKGETQYF. Here the CDR3 DNA reads TGTGCCAGCAGCCAGCTAGCGGGAAAGGGTGAGACCCAGTACTTC. The chain has TRBV12-3 or TRBV12-4 and TRBJ2-5; 9 bases fit TRBD2. The CDR3 has 15 residues. J was trimmed by 5 bases and V by 6 bases; bases with no gene match: 10.